The present T cell receptor beta chain was sequenced within a study of PD-1 blockade in mismatch repair-deficient tumors. Study in general: Patients had 12 mismatch repair-deficient cancer types and were previously treated and progressing.

The data were produced by immunoSEQ multiplex PCR, yet TCRdb's version contains in-frame clones alone and is incomplete. The table lists around 18,000 clones, 84% of them singletons. The CDR3 length is 14 residues. With V trimmed by 6 bases and J by 0 bases, 2 bases remained unmatched. Germline V gives CDR1 LNHDA, CDR2 SQIVND (reference sequence). This clone occurred a few times. The receptor's source is an adult with mismatch repair-deficient cancer. Sequenced material: PBMCs, taken less than 25 weeks after starting pembrolizumab. The chain links TRBV19 to TRBJ2-7; TRBD2 matches at 10 bases. CDR3: CASRSSGSSYEQYF. In DNA, the CDR3 is TGTGCCAGTAGATCTAGCGGGAGCTCCTACGAGCAGTACTTC.